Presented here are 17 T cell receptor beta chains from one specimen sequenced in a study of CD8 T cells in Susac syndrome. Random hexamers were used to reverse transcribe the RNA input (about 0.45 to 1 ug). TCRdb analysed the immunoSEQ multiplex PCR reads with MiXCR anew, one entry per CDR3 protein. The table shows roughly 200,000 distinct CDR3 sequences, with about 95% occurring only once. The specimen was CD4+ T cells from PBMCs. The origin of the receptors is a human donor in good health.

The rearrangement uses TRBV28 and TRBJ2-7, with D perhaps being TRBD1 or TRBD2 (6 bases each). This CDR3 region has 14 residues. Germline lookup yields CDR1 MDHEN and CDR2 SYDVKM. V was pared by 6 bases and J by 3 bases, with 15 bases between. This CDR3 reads CASRRSGGGYEQYF. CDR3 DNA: TGTGCCAGCAGACGGAGCGGAGGGGGCTACGAGCAGTACTTC.

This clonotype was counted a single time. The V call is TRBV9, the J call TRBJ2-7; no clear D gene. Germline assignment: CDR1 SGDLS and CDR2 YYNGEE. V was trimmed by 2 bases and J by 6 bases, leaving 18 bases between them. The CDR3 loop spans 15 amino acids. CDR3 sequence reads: CASSVSPTSDGEQYF. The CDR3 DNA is TGTGCCAGCAGCGTCTCACCGACCTCCGATGGCGAGCAGTACTTC.

The CDR3 DNA is TGTGCCAGCAGTTTGTCGCAGGGATTCAATGGCTACACCTTC. Its translation: CASSLSQGFNGYTF. The chain has TRBV27 and TRBJ1-2; TRBD1 might be the D (5 bases). Germline V gene lookup returns CDR1 MNHEY and CDR2 SMNVEV (reference sequence). The CDR3 covers 14 residues. Trimming removed 3 bases at V and 6 bases at J, with 14 bases between.

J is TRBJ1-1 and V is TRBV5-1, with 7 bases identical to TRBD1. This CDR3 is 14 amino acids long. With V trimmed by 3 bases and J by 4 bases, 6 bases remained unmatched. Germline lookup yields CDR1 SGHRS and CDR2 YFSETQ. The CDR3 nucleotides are TGCGCCAGCAGCTCGTCAGGGGGTGGCACTGAAGCTTTCTTT. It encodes CASSSSGGGTEAFF.

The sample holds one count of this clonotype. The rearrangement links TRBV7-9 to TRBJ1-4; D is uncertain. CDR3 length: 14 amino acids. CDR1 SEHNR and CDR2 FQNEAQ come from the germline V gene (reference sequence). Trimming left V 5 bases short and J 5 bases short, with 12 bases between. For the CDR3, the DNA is TGTGCCAGCAGCAGACACTTTCTAAATGAAAAACTGTTTTTT. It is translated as CASSRHFLNEKLFF.

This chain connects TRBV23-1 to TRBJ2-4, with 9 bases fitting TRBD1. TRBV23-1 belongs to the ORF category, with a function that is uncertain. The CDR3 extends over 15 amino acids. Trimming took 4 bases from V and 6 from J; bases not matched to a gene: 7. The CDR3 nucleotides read TGCGCCAGCAGTCCGTCACCGGGACAGGGAAACATTCAGTACTTC. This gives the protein CASSPSPGQGNIQYF.

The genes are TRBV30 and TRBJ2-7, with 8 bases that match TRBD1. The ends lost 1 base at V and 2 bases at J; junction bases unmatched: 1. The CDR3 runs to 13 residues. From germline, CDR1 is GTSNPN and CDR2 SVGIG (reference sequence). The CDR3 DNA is TGTGCCTGGAGTGAGGACAGGGCCTACGAGCAGTACTTC. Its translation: CAWSEDRAYEQYF.

The CDR3 loop is CASSLRSFGTSNYGYTF. The DNA of the CDR3 is TGTGCCAGCAGTTTAAGATCTTTTGGGACTTCTAACTATGGCTACACCTTC. The V gene is TRBV27, the J gene TRBJ1-2; D might be TRBD1 (5 bases). This CDR3 is built from 17 residues. V was pared by 2 bases and J by 0 bases, with 16 bases between. Per the germline V gene, CDR1 is MNHEY and CDR2 is SMNVEV (reference sequence).

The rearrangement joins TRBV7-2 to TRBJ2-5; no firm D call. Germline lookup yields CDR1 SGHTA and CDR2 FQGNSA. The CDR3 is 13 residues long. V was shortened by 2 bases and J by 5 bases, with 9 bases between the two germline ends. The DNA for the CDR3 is TGTGCCAGCAGCTTAAGGAGAGTGGAGACCCAGTACTTC. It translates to CASSLRRVETQYF.

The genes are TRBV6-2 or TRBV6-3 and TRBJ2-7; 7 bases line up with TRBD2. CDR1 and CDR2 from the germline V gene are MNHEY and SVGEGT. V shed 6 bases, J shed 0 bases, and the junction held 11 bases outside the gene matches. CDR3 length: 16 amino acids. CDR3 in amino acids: CASSRRSGQSSYEQYF. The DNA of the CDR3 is TGTGCCAGCAGCCGACGTAGCGGGCAAAGCTCCTACGAGCAGTACTTC.

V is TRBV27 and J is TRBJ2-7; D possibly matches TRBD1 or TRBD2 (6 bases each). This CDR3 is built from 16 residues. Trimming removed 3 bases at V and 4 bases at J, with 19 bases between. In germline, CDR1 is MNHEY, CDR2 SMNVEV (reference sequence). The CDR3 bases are TGTGCCAGCAGTTTTTCTGGGGGGCGCGATTTGTACGAGCAGTACTTC. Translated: CASSFSGGRDLYEQYF.

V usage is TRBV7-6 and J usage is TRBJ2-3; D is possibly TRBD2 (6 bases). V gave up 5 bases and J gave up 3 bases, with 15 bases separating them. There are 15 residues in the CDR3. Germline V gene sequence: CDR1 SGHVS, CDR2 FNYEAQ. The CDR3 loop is CASSRPVEGTDTQYF. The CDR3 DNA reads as TGTGCCAGCAGCCGTCCCGTGGAGGGGACAGATACGCAGTATTTT.

CDR3: CSVQINYGYTF. Here the CDR3 DNA reads TGCAGCGTACAGATTAACTATGGCTACACCTTC. The chain is built from TRBV29-1 and TRBJ1-2; the D is unclear. Per germline, CDR1 SQVTM and CDR2 ANQGSEA. Trimming took off 6 bases at V and 1 base at J, with 6 bases between the two ends. The CDR3 consists of 11 residues.

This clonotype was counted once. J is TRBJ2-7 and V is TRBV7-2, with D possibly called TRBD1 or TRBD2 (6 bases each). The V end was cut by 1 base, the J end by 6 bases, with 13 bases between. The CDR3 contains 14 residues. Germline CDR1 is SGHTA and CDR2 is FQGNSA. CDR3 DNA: TGTGCCAGCAGCTTAGTACCCAGGGGAGGCGAGCAGTACTTC. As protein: CASSLVPRGGEQYF.

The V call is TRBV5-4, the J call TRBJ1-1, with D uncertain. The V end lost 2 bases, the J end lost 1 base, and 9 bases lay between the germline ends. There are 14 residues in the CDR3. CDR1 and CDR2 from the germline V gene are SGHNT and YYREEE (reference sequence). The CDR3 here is CASSFVAGNTEAFF. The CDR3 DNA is TGTGCCAGCAGCTTTGTCGCAGGGAACACTGAAGCTTTCTTT.

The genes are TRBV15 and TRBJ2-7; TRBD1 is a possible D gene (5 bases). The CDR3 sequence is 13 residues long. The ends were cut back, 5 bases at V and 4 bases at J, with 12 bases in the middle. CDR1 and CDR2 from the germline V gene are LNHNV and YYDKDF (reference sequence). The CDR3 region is CATSPDRIYEQYF. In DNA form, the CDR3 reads TGTGCCACCAGCCCCGACAGAATATACGAGCAGTACTTC.

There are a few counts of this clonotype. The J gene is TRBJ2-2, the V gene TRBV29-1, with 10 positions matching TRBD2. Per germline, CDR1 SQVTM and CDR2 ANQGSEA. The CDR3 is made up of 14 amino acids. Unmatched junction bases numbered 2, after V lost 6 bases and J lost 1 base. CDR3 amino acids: CSVRTSGNTGELFF. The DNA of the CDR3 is TGCAGCGTCCGGACTAGCGGGAACACCGGGGAGCTGTTTTTT.